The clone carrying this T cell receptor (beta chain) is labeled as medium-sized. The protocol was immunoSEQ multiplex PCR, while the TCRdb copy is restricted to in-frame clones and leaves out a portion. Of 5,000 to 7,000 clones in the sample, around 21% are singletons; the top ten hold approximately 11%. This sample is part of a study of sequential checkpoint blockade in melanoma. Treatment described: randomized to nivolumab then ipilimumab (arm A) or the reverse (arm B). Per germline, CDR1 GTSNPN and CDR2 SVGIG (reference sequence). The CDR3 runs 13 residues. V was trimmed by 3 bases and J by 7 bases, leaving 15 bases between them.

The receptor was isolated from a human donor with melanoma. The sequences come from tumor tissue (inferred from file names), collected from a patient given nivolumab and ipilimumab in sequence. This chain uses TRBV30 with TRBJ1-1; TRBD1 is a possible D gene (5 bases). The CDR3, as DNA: TGTGCCTGGAGGTTCTTCGGGGGAATTGAAGCTTTCTTT. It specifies CAWRFFGGIEAFF.